This T cell receptor (beta chain) is from a study of blood T cell repertoires in COVID-19. In the study overall: Material from acute and convalescent COVID-19 was sourced from the United States, Italy and Spain.

Germline V gene data show CDR1 as SEHNR and CDR2 as FQNEAQ (reference sequence). The V end lost 1 base, the J end lost 0 bases, and 7 bases lay between the germline ends. The CDR3 runs to 16 residues. This clone was recorded only once. Using immunoSEQ multiplex PCR, the repertoire was profiled, and TCRdb retains in-frame clones only, with some absent. In the table there are more than 250,000 clones, over 70% of which are singletons. The rearrangement links TRBV7-9 to TRBJ2-6, with D perhaps matching TRBD2 (5 bases). The sequence came from a woman aged 45-65 years with acute or convalescent COVID-19. What was sequenced was peripheral blood. The CDR3 loop reads CASSLVGSSGANVLTF. The CDR3, as DNA: TGTGCCAGCAGCTTAGTAGGGAGCTCTGGGGCCAACGTCCTGACTTTC.